The 15 T cell receptor beta chains reported below all come from one sample, sequenced in a study of T cell changes during pregnancy in multiple sclerosis (dated by TCRdb to between 2018 and 2021). Library preparation employed the immunoSEQ multiplex PCR assay. TCRdb limited this immuneACCESS table to in-frame rearrangements with V and J called. A share of clones is missing; checked studies link under half to unresolved V genes, and the rest is unexplained. The sample yields 55,000 to 70,000 clones; approximately 93% were counted once. The ten top clones hold 1.8% of the sample. Material: peripheral blood, obtained after pregnancy. The source is a female donor with multiple sclerosis, enrolled in a pregnancy study.

J is TRBJ1-1 and V is TRBV28, with D tentatively TRBD1 (6 bases). The V gene lost 5 bases and the J gene lost 6 bases, with 7 bases spanning the gap. Germline CDR1 reads MDHEN; CDR2 reads SYDVKM. CDR3 length equals 11 residues. The CDR3 sequence is CASSTGSEAFF. The DNA of the CDR3 is TGTGCCAGCAGTACAGGGTCTGAAGCTTTCTTT.

This rearrangement joins TRBV7-3 to TRBJ2-1, with 8 nucleotides matching TRBD1. Germline CDR1 SGHTA, CDR2 FQGTGA. The CDR3 has 13 residues. After removal of 6 bases from V and 5 bases from J, the junction contained 3 bases not matched to a gene. The CDR3 loop is CASRRQGHNEQFF. CDR3 nucleotide sequence: TGTGCCAGCAGACGACAGGGGCACAATGAGCAGTTCTTC.

This chain's CDR3 is CASSPLAGGPSDTQYF. The CDR3 nucleotides are TGTGCCAGCAGCCCTTTAGCGGGAGGGCCTTCCGATACGCAGTATTTT. The chain couples TRBV6-4 to TRBJ2-3, with 11 bases matching TRBD2. Germline CDR1 and CDR2: MRHNA and SNTAGT. The CDR3 extends over 16 amino acids. V lost 6 bases, J lost 6 bases, and 11 bases stayed unmatched.

This clone was seen a handful of times. The rearrangement joins TRBV6-1 to TRBJ2-3, with D unclear. Trimming took off 6 bases at V and 0 bases at J, with 7 bases between the two ends. CDR3 length: 13 amino acids. Germline CDR1 MNHNS, CDR2 SASEGT. The CDR3 spells CASRSTSTDTQYF. The CDR3 DNA reads TGTGCCAGCAGGTCGACTAGCACAGATACGCAGTATTTT.

V and J are TRBV7-9 and TRBJ1-2; 10 bases align to TRBD1. The V segment lost 4 bases and the J segment 6 bases; nucleotides outside the gene matches: 8. The V gene's germline CDR1 is SEHNR and CDR2 FQNEAQ (reference sequence). There are 15 residues in the CDR3. The CDR3 nucleotides read TGTGCCAGCAGCTCACCCCCTGACAGGGGGCATGGCTACACCTTC. It specifies CASSSPPDRGHGYTF.

CDR3 DNA sequence: TGTGCCAGCAGCTTACAGGGCACCGGGGAGCTGTTTTTT. Protein: CASSLQGTGELFF. This chain links TRBV5-6 with TRBJ2-2; a possible D gene is TRBD1 (6 bases). V lost 2 bases, J lost 4 bases, and 6 bases lay in between. The CDR3 runs 13 residues. Germline V gene lookup returns CDR1 SGHDT and CDR2 YYEEEE.

The V and J genes are TRBV29-1 and TRBJ2-2, with TRBD1 identical over 7 bases. After removal of 7 bases from V and 4 bases from J, the junction contained 9 bases not matched to a gene. The CDR3 is 14 amino acids. Germline V gene lookup returns CDR1 SQVTM and CDR2 ANQGSEA. DNA of the CDR3: TGCAGCGCCATTCTGGCAGGGGGCACCGGGGAGCTGTTTTTT. It specifies CSAILAGGTGELFF.

The rearrangement joins TRBV21-1 to TRBJ2-5; the listed D gene, TRBD1, was not tested against the DNA. TRBV21-1 is noted as a pseudogene. The length of the CDR3 is 19 residues. The DNA for the CDR3 is TGTGCCAGCAGCAAAGCATGGGGGACCGAGGGGGTTAGGCAAGAGACCCAGTACTTC. As protein: CASSKAWGTEGVRQETQYF.

The chain carries TRBV5-1 and TRBJ2-3; D remains unclear. Germline V lookup: CDR1 SGHRS, CDR2 YFSETQ. The length of the CDR3 is 14 residues. V gave up 1 base and J gave up 1 base, with 7 bases separating them. CDR3 loop: CASSLKQGTDTQYF. The DNA for the CDR3 is TGCGCCAGCAGCTTGAAGCAAGGCACAGATACGCAGTATTTT. Full variable domain (rest looked up from reference TRBV5-1 and TRBJ2-3): KAGVTQTPRYLIKTRGQQVTLSCSPISGHRSVSWYQQTPGQGLQFLFEYFSETQRNKGNFPGRFSGRQFSNSRSEMNVSTLELGDSALYLCASSLKQGTDTQYFGPGTRLTVL.

The rearrangement links TRBV28 to TRBJ2-7, with a tentative D call TRBD2 (5 bases). The CDR3 is 15 residues long. The germline V and J ends were trimmed by 6 bases and 0 bases, with 15 bases remaining between them. Germline CDR1 reads MDHEN; CDR2 reads SYDVKM. The CDR3 sequence is CASSPNGEGSYEQYF. The CDR3 nucleotides are TGTGCCAGCAGCCCAAATGGTGAGGGCTCCTACGAGCAGTACTTC.

V is TRBV27 and J is TRBJ1-1, with D maybe TRBD1 (6 bases). Germline lookup yields CDR1 MNHEY and CDR2 SMNVEV (reference sequence). V dropped 4 bases and J dropped 3 bases, with 9 bases sitting between them. The CDR3 runs 13 residues. The CDR3 loop reads CASSWGQHTEAFF. CDR3 nucleotide sequence: TGTGCCAGCAGTTGGGGACAACACACTGAAGCTTTCTTT.

The V gene is TRBV9, the J gene TRBJ2-1, with 8 bases identical to TRBD2. This CDR3 is built from 16 residues. CDR1 and CDR2 from the germline V gene are SGDLS and YYNGEE. V was pared by 2 bases and J by 2 bases, with 6 bases of the junction left unmatched. CDR3 nucleotide sequence: TGTGCCAGCAGCGTTGGAGCGGGAGTCCCCTACAATGAGCAGTTCTTC. This sequence encodes CASSVGAGVPYNEQFF.

The genes are TRBV6-6 and TRBJ1-5; maybe TRBD1 (6 bases). Germline-derived CDR1 and CDR2 are MNHNY and SVGAGI (reference sequence). The CDR3 has 16 amino acids. Trimming shortened V by 4 bases and J by 2 bases, and 15 bases separated the two germline ends. In nucleotides, the CDR3 is TGTGCCAGCAGTTCCATGGACAGTTTTCGCAATCAGCCCCAGCATTTT. Amino acids: CASSSMDSFRNQPQHF.

V is TRBV9 and J is TRBJ2-3; 13 nucleotides agree with TRBD2. Germline CDR1 SGDLS, CDR2 YYNGEE. Trimming at V came to 3 bases and at J to 5 bases, leaving 9 bases not matched to a gene. CDR3 length: 17 amino acids. In DNA, the CDR3 is TGTGCCAGCAGCGCAATTGGGACTAGCGGGATTAAAGATACGCAGTATTTT. As protein: CASSAIGTSGIKDTQYF.

The table lists this clone with a few counts. The gene calls are TRBV19 and TRBJ2-2; a weak D match, TRBD1 (5 bases). Per germline, CDR1 LNHDA and CDR2 SQIVND (reference sequence). V lost 3 bases, J lost 6 bases, and 11 bases lay in between. The CDR3 length is 14 residues. The DNA for the CDR3 is TGTGCCAGTAGTATCGGCAAAGGGGCCGGGGAGCTGTTTTTT. Translation: CASSIGKGAGELFF.